This TCR beta chain was found in a study of T-cell reconstitution after alpha-beta-depleted transplantation in children. CDR1 and CDR2 (germline): MNHEY, SVGAGI. The CDR3 consists of 16 residues. The V and J ends lost 0 bases and 5 bases respectively, with 11 bases between them. This clonotype showed up many times. For TCRbeta, the library was prepared with unique molecular identifiers. TCRdb redid the calling of the PCR reads with MiXCR, one entry per CDR3 protein. Among fewer than 120,000 distinct CDR3 sequences, around a tenth were seen once, and the ten largest hold about 7.3%. The source was PBMCs from the stem cell graft donor, collected from the stem cell graft. The receptor was derived from a human donor who donated a stem cell graft to a child with acute lymphoblastic leukemia. V usage is TRBV6-5 and J usage is TRBJ1-6, with D possibly TRBD1 on 5 matching bases. The CDR3 DNA sequence: TGTGCCAGCAGTTACTCGTACGGGACCGATAATTCACCCCTCCACTTT. Amino acids: CASSYSYGTDNSPLHF.